Listed below are T cell receptor beta chains from one sample, sequenced in a study of T cells in Graves' hyperthyroidism and ophthalmopathy. TCRdb used MiXCR to reprocess the multiplex PCR reads, holding one entry per CDR3 protein. The table records approximately 700,000 distinct CDR3 sequences, about 17% of them present only once. Sequencing used blood. These receptors originate from a man aged 18 to 30 with Graves' hyperthyroidism. Each CDR3 is given with its conserved first and last residue. The order of the fields is CDR3 protein, CDR3 DNA, V gene, D gene, J gene, CDR3 length, clone size. The D gene is left open where the match is weak. Rows give clone size only sometimes, using once, few, many, or a class for an expanded clone.

CDR3aa: CASSSQGRLNTEAFF; CDR3nt: TGCGCCAGCAGCTCACAGGGGCGGCTGAACACTGAAGCTTTCTTT; v_gene: TRBV5-1; d_gene: TRBD1; j_gene: TRBJ1-1; len: 15; abundance: many
CDR3aa: CASSGHRTQFF; CDR3nt: TGTGCCAGCAGTGGCCATAGGACGCAGTTCTTC; v_gene: TRBV6-1; d_gene: -; j_gene: TRBJ2-1; len: 11; abundance: few
CDR3aa: CASGFRSEETQYF; CDR3nt: TGTGCTAGTGGTTTTCGGTCCGAAGAGACCCAGTACTTC; v_gene: TRBV12-5; d_gene: -; j_gene: TRBJ2-5; len: 13; abundance: few
CDR3aa: CASILTGGYEQYF; CDR3nt: TGTGCCAGCATTCTGACAGGGGGCTACGAGCAGTACTTC; v_gene: TRBV6-2/TRBV6-3; d_gene: TRBD1; j_gene: TRBJ2-7; len: 13; abundance: -
CDR3aa: CASSFPSGSPSYEQYF; CDR3nt: TGTGCCAGCAGTTTCCCTAGCGGGAGCCCTTCCTACGAGCAGTACTTC; v_gene: TRBV28; d_gene: TRBD2; j_gene: TRBJ2-7; len: 16; abundance: many
CDR3aa: CASSPLADEQFF; CDR3nt: TGTGCCAGCAGCCCGCTAGCGGATGAGCAGTTCTTC; v_gene: TRBV7-6; d_gene: TRBD2; j_gene: TRBJ2-1; len: 12; abundance: -
CDR3aa: CASSYRAGANEQFF; CDR3nt: TGTGCCAGCAGCTACAGGGCAGGGGCCAATGAGCAGTTCTTC; v_gene: TRBV12-3/TRBV12-4; d_gene: -; j_gene: TRBJ2-1; len: 14; abundance: many
CDR3aa: CASSLSEEREINNEQFF; CDR3nt: TGTGCCAGCAGCTTATCCGAAGAGCGGGAGATCAACAATGAGCAGTTCTTC; v_gene: TRBV13; d_gene: TRBD2; j_gene: TRBJ2-1; len: 17; abundance: -
CDR3aa: CASSPGLAGEGEQFF; CDR3nt: TGTGCCAGCTCACCGGGGCTGGCAGGGGAGGGTGAGCAGTTCTTC; v_gene: TRBV18; d_gene: -; j_gene: TRBJ2-1; len: 15; abundance: -
CDR3aa: CSASPRGRGDTQYF; CDR3nt: TGCAGTGCTAGCCCCAGGGGGAGAGGGGATACGCAGTATTTT; v_gene: TRBV20-1; d_gene: TRBD1; j_gene: TRBJ2-3; len: 14; abundance: many
CDR3aa: CASSYSRQGAYEQYF; CDR3nt: TGTGCCAGCAGTTACTCGAGACAGGGGGCCTACGAGCAGTACTTC; v_gene: TRBV6-5; d_gene: TRBD1; j_gene: TRBJ2-7; len: 15; abundance: -
CDR3aa: CASSSLAGVTNEQFF; CDR3nt: TGTGCCAGCAGCTCTCTAGCGGGAGTTACGAATGAGCAGTTCTTC; v_gene: TRBV6-2/TRBV6-3; d_gene: TRBD2; j_gene: TRBJ2-1; len: 15; abundance: -
CDR3aa: CASSLADREYYEQYF; CDR3nt: TGTGCCAGCAGCTTGGCGGACAGGGAATACTACGAGCAGTACTTC; v_gene: TRBV5-6; d_gene: TRBD1; j_gene: TRBJ2-7; len: 15; abundance: -
CDR3aa: CASSLGGRRATAQYF; CDR3nt: TGTGCCAGCAGTTTAGGGGGGCGCAGGGCCACCGCGCAGTATTTT; v_gene: TRBV28; d_gene: -; j_gene: TRBJ2-3; len: 15; abundance: -
CDR3aa: CAISNRGSSWETQYF; CDR3nt: TGTGCCATCAGCAACAGGGGAAGTAGCTGGGAGACCCAGTACTTC; v_gene: TRBV10-3; d_gene: TRBD1; j_gene: TRBJ2-5; len: 15; abundance: many
CDR3aa: CASSSGTGMAEAFF; CDR3nt: TGTGCCAGCAGTTCGGGGACAGGGATGGCTGAAGCTTTCTTT; v_gene: TRBV28; d_gene: TRBD1; j_gene: TRBJ1-1; len: 14; abundance: many
CDR3aa: CASSSSRTGNNEQFF; CDR3nt: TGTGCCAGCAGCTCCTCGAGGACTGGCAACAATGAGCAGTTCTTC; v_gene: TRBV7-3; d_gene: -; j_gene: TRBJ2-1; len: 15; abundance: many
CDR3aa: CASSLDVIADTEAFF; CDR3nt: TGTGCCAGCAGCTTAGACGTCATAGCGGACACTGAAGCTTTCTTT; v_gene: TRBV7-9; d_gene: -; j_gene: TRBJ1-1; len: 15; abundance: many
CDR3aa: CASKWTGGPEQPQHF; CDR3nt: TGTGCCAGTAAGTGGACAGGGGGCCCGGAGCAGCCCCAGCATTTT; v_gene: TRBV27; d_gene: TRBD1; j_gene: TRBJ1-5; len: 15; abundance: many
CDR3aa: CASSEVSNTPTEAFF; CDR3nt: TGTGCCAGCAGTGAAGTGAGCAATACCCCCACTGAAGCTTTCTTT; v_gene: TRBV6-1; d_gene: -; j_gene: TRBJ1-1; len: 15; abundance: many
CDR3aa: CASSLKRNTEAFF; CDR3nt: TGTGCCAGCAGCTTAAAGAGGAACACTGAAGCTTTCTTT; v_gene: TRBV7-3; d_gene: -; j_gene: TRBJ1-1; len: 13; abundance: many
CDR3aa: CASSFYQGYSNQPQHF; CDR3nt: TGTGCCAGCAGCTTTTACCAGGGATATAGCAATCAGCCCCAGCATTTT; v_gene: TRBV5-6; d_gene: -; j_gene: TRBJ1-5; len: 16; abundance: few
CDR3aa: CASSGGDTGNTIYF; CDR3nt: TGTGCCAGCAGCGGAGGGGATACTGGAAACACCATATATTTT; v_gene: TRBV9; d_gene: -; j_gene: TRBJ1-3; len: 14; abundance: -
CDR3aa: CASRALGGANTGELFF; CDR3nt: TGTGCCAGCAGAGCGCTTGGCGGGGCGAACACCGGGGAGCTGTTTTTT; v_gene: TRBV11-2; d_gene: -; j_gene: TRBJ2-2; len: 16; abundance: -
CDR3aa: CASSADGSLYEQFF; CDR3nt: TGTGCCAGCAGCGCGGACGGCTCTCTCTATGAGCAGTTCTTC; v_gene: TRBV7-9; d_gene: -; j_gene: TRBJ2-1; len: 14; abundance: many
CDR3aa: CAWSAGVPYEQYF; CDR3nt: TGTGCCTGGAGTGCAGGGGTCCCCTACGAGCAGTACTTC; v_gene: TRBV30; d_gene: -; j_gene: TRBJ2-7; len: 13; abundance: once
CDR3aa: CASSFHRRGTEAFF; CDR3nt: TGTGCCAGCAGTTTCCACCGGCGGGGCACTGAAGCTTTCTTT; v_gene: TRBV28; d_gene: -; j_gene: TRBJ1-1; len: 14; abundance: many
CDR3aa: CASVGFETQYF; CDR3nt: TGTGCCAGCGTAGGTTTTGAGACCCAGTACTTC; v_gene: TRBV28; d_gene: -; j_gene: TRBJ2-5; len: 11; abundance: many
CDR3aa: CASSLDSGFSYNEQFF; CDR3nt: TGTGCCAGCAGCTTAGATAGCGGGTTTTCCTACAATGAGCAGTTCTTC; v_gene: TRBV11-3; d_gene: TRBD2; j_gene: TRBJ2-1; len: 16; abundance: many
CDR3aa: CAISESTGNSYEQYF; CDR3nt: TGTGCCATCAGTGAGTCGACCGGGAACTCCTACGAGCAGTACTTC; v_gene: TRBV10-3; d_gene: -; j_gene: TRBJ2-7; len: 15; abundance: many
CDR3aa: CASSLRGQGGYGYTF; CDR3nt: TGTGCCAGCAGCTTGCGGGGACAGGGGGGCTATGGCTACACCTTC; v_gene: TRBV5-5; d_gene: TRBD1; j_gene: TRBJ1-2; len: 15; abundance: many